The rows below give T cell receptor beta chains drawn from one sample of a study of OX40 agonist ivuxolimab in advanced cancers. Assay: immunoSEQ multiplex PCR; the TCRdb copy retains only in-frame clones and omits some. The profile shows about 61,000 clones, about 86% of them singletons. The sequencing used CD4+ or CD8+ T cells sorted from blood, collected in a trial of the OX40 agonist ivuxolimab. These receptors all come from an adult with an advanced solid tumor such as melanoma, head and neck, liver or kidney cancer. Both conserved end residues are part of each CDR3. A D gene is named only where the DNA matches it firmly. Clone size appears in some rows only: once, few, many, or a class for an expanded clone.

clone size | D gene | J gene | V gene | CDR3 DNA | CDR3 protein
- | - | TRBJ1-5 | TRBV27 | TGTGCCAGCAGTTTGGGTGGCAGGTATCAGCCCCAGCATTTT | CASSLGGRYQPQHF
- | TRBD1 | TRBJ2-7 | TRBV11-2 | TGTGCCAGCAGCCTCGGACAGGGCGAAATCTACGAGCAGTACTTC | CASSLGQGEIYEQYF
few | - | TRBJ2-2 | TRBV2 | TGTGCCAGCAGTGATAGTCCTTATAGGGGACACGGGGAGCTGTTTTTT | CASSDSPYRGHGELFF
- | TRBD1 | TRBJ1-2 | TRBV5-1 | TGCGCCAGCGGCGTACAGGGGGCTAATGGCTACACCTTC | CASGVQGANGYTF
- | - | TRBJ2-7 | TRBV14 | TGTGCCAGCAGCCAAGGTATCAGTTTCCCTCTACGCGAGCAGTACTTC | CASSQGISFPLREQYF
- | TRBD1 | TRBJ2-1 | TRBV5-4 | TGTGCCAGCAGCCCGACAGGGGGCGGAACCTACAATGAGCAGTTCTTC | CASSPTGGGTYNEQFF
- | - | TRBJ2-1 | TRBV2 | TGTGCCAGCAGTGAACACGGAAGGCTTGAGCAGTTCTTC | CASSEHGRLEQFF
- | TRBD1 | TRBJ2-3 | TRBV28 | TGTGCCAGCAGCCACCGACAGGGTAAAGATACGCAGTATTTT | CASSHRQGKDTQYF
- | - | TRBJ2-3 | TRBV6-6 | TGTGCCAGTCACGCATCAAGCGGCCTGAGCACAGATACGCAGTATTTT | CASHASSGLSTDTQYF
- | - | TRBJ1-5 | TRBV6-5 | TGTGCCAGCAGTTATACACCGGGACTTCAGCCCCAGCATTTT | CASSYTPGLQPQHF
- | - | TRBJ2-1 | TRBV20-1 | TGCAGTGCGCACGCCGGGGCCTGGCAGTTCTTC | CSAHAGAWQFF
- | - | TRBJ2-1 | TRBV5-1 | TGCGCCAGCAGCTCTACAGGAAGTCTTAACAATGAGCAGTTCTTC | CASSSTGSLNNEQFF
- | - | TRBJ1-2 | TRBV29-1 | TGCAGCGTTGAAGATCAGGGCAGGGGATATGGCTACACCTTC | CSVEDQGRGYGYTF
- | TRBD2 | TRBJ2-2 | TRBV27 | TGTGCCAGCAGTTTACTGTCTCTCAGACTAGCGGGTTCGAACACCGGGGAGCTGTTTTTT | CASSLLSLRLAGSNTGELFF
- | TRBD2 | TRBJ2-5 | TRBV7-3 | TGTGCCAGCAGTTTAGCGGGGGCGCAAGAGACCCAGTACTTC | CASSLAGAQETQYF
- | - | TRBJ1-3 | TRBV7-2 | TGTGCCAGCAGCTTAGCCGGAACTGGAAACACCATATATTTT | CASSLAGTGNTIYF
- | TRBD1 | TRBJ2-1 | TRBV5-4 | TGTGCCAGCAGCTTCCGACAGGGGGCCTACAATGAGCAGTTCTTC | CASSFRQGAYNEQFF
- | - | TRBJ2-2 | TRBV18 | TGTGCCAGCTCATCCTCGGACCTGGAGGCGGACACCGGGGAGCTGTTTTTT | CASSSSDLEADTGELFF
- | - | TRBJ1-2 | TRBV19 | TGTGCCAGTATAAATCGGTGGGACTATGGCTACACCTTC | CASINRWDYGYTF
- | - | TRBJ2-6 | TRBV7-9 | TGTGCCAGCAGCTTAAGGTGGGGGGACTCTGGGGCCAACGTCCTGACTTTC | CASSLRWGDSGANVLTF
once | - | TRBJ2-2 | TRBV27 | TGTGCCAGCAGTTTATACGGCGGATCGAACACCGGGGAGCTGTTTTTT | CASSLYGGSNTGELFF
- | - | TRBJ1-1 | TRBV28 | TGTGCCAGCCGGCGCAGGGACACTGAAGCTTTCTTT | CASRRRDTEAFF
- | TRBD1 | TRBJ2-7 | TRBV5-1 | TGCGCCAGCAGCTTGGCCACCGGGACAGTCTACGAGCAGTACTTC | CASSLATGTVYEQYF
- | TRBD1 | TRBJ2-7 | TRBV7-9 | TGTGCCAGCAGCTGGGGACAGACCTACGAGCAGTACTTC | CASSWGQTYEQYF
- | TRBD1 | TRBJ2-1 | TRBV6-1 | TGTGCCAGCAGCTCAGGGGGCACAGAGTTCTTC | CASSSGGTEFF
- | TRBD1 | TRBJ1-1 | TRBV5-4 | TGTGCCAGCAGCTCCCGGGACAGGGGGCTAATTGGTGAAGCTTTCTTT | CASSSRDRGLIGEAFF
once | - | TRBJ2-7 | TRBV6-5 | TGTGCCAGCAGTTTACGGGGGGCCGTGATGGGCGAGCAGTACTTC | CASSLRGAVMGEQYF
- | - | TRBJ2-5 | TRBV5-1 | TGCGCCAGCAGCTTGCGCGCGGGGGAGACCCAGTACTTC | CASSLRAGETQYF
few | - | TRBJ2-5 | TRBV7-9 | TGTGCCAGCAGCTTAGCGGTGATGGGGTCGGAGACCCAGTACTTC | CASSLAVMGSETQYF
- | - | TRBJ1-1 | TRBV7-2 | TGTGCCAGCAGCTTAGGCGTCGATGGGTTTACTGAAGCTTTCTTT | CASSLGVDGFTEAFF
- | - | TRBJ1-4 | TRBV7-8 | TGTGCCAGCAGCTTAGCAACGGGGATTACTAATGAAAAACTGTTTTTT | CASSLATGITNEKLFF
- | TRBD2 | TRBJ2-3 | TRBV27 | TGTGCCAGCAGTTCCAGCGGGGGCCCCACAGATACGCAGTATTTT | CASSSSGGPTDTQYF
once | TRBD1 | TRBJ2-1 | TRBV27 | TGTGCCAGCAGTTCCCTCGGGACAGGGAGGGCCAATGAGCAGTTCTTC | CASSSLGTGRANEQFF
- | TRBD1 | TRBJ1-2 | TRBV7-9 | TGTGCCAGCACTCCGACAGGGATTCATGGCTACACCTTC | CASTPTGIHGYTF
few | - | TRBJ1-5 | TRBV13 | TGTGCCAGCAGCTTGAGTCGTAATCAGCCCCAGCATTTT | CASSLSRNQPQHF
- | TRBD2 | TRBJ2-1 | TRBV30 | TGTGCCTGGAGCCCTAGCGGACCTTCCTACAATGAGCAGTTCTTC | CAWSPSGPSYNEQFF
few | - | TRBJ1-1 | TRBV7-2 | TGTGCCAGCAGCTCCGCCGGCAGGGCGGTTGAAGCTTTCTTT | CASSSAGRAVEAFF
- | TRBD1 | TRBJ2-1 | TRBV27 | TGTGCCAGCAGTTTATCCCGACAGGGGGTCGGGGGTGAGCAGTTCTTC | CASSLSRQGVGGEQFF
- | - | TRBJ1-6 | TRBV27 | TGTGCCAGCAGTTATTCGACAGTATATAATTCACCCCTCCACTTT | CASSYSTVYNSPLHF
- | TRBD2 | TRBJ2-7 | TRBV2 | TGTGCCAGCAGTCGATCTAATCAAGGGACTAGCGGGAGTAGTTCCTACGAGCAGTACTTC | CASSRSNQGTSGSSSYEQYF
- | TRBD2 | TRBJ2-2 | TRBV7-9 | TGTGCCAGCAGCTTTCCCAGCGGGGGGAACACCGGGGAGCTGTTTTTT | CASSFPSGGNTGELFF
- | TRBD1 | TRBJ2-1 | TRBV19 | TGTGCCAGCCTTCCTTATGACAGGGGGCCCACAAGCTACAATGAGCAGTTCTTC | CASLPYDRGPTSYNEQFF
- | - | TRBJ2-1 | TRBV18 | TGTGCCAGCTCATTGCCAATAGTAGGCTACAATGAGCAGTTCTTC | CASSLPIVGYNEQFF
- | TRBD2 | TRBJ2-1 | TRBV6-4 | TGTGCCAGCAGAAAGAGACCCCTGGGACTAGCGGGAGCCGGTGAGCAGTTCTTC | CASRKRPLGLAGAGEQFF
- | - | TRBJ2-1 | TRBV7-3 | TGTGCCAGCAGCTGGGGCCAAGGAGGTCTGTTCTTC | CASSWGQGGLFF
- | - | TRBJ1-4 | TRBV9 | TGTGCCCCCAAGGCCCCCCCGGGCTGGGGTGAAAAACTGTTTTTT | CAPKAPPGWGEKLFF
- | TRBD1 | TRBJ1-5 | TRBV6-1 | TGTGCCAGCAGTTTTACAGGGGGCTGGGATCAGCCCCAGCATTTT | CASSFTGGWDQPQHF
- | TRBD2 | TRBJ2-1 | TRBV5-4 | TGTGCCAGCAGCTCAGAACTAGCGGGGGCCCACAATGAGCAGTTCTTC | CASSSELAGAHNEQFF
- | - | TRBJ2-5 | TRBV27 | TGTGCCAGCAGCCGGGGTGATGGGCTTCGGGAGACCCAGTACTTC | CASSRGDGLRETQYF
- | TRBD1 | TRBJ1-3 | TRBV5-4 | TGTGCCAGCAGCTTGGGCGGGACAGGGGCCCCTGGAAACACCATATATTTT | CASSLGGTGAPGNTIYF
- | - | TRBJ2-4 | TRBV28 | TGTGCCACCCGCGGCAACATTCAGTACTTC | CATRGNIQYF
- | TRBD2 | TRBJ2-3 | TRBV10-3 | TGTGCCATCGAAGCGGGAGGATCGCAGGAAGATACGCAGTATTTT | CAIEAGGSQEDTQYF
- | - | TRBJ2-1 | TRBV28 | TGTGCCAGCAGTAAACCGGGACTTCAAGGGAATGAGCAGTTCTTC | CASSKPGLQGNEQFF